This T cell receptor (beta chain) appears in the sequencing data of a study of T-cell reconstitution after alpha-beta-depleted transplantation in children. General study points: After transplant, high TCRbeta diversity at day 60 in some patients arose from surviving recipient T cells and thymic progenitors. Newly generated T cells supplied most T-cell counts and diversity one year post-transplant. Where alpha-beta T cells came from about two months after transplant was reportedly several hundred expanded graft clones.

This clonotype was counted a few times. What it binds is not known. Preparation of the TCRbeta library was carried out with unique molecular identifiers. TCRdb passed the PCR reads through MiXCR, listing each CDR3 protein once. The sample yields 500,000 to 750,000 distinct CDR3 sequences, 13% seen once. The sample was PBMCs, mostly from graft donor cells, taken 360 days after TCRalphabeta/CD19-depleted stem cell transplant. The TCR originated in a male patient between 10 and 17 years old who had a stem cell transplant for acute myeloid leukemia, so the T cells may come from the graft donor.

CDR3: CASSYPINSGAYNEQFF. Written as DNA, the CDR3 is TGTGCCAGCAGTTACCCCATAAACTCCGGGGCATACAATGAGCAGTTCTTC. The chain links TRBV6-2 or TRBV6-3 to TRBJ2-1; D tentatively reads TRBD1 or TRBD2 (5 bases each). The CDR3 sequence is 17 residues long. Germline V CDR1 and CDR2: MNHEY, SVGEGT. With 2 bases removed from V and 4 bases from J, the gap between germline ends came to 18 bases.